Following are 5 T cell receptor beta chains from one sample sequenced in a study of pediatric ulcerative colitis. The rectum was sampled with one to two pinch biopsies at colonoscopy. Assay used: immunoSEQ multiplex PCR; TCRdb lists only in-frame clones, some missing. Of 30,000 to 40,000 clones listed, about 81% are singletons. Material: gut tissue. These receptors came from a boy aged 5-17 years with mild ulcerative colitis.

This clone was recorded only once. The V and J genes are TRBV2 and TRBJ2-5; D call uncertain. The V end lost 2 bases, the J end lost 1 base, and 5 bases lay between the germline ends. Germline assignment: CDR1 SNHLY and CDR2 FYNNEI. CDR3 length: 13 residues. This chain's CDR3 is CASSEYSQETQYF. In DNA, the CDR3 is TGTGCCAGCAGTGAATACAGCCAAGAGACCCAGTACTTC.

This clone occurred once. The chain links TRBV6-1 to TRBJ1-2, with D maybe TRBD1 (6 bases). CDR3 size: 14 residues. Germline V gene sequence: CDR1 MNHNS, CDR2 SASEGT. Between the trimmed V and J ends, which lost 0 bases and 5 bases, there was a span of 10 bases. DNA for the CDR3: TGTGCCAGCAGTGAAGCCCTAAGGGGGTATGGCTACACCTTC. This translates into CASSEALRGYGYTF.

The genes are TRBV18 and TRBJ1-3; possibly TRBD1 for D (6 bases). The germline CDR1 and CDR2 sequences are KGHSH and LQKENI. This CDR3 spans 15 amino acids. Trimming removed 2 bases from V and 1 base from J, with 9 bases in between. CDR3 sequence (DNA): TGTGCCAGCTCACCAACAACAGGGTCTGGAAACACCATATATTTT. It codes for CASSPTTGSGNTIYF.

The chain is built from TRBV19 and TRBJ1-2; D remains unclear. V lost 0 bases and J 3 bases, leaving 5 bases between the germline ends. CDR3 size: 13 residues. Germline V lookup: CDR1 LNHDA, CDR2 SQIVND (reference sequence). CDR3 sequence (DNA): TGTGCCAGTAGTATAGATCGGTACTATGGCTACACCTTC. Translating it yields CASSIDRYYGYTF.

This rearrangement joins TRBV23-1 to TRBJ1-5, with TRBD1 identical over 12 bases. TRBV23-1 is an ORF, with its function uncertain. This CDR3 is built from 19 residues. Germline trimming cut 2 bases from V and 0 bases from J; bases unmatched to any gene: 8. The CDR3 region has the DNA TGCGCCAGCAGTCAACCTGGGACAGGGGGCCCCGATAGCAATCAGCCCCAGCATTTT. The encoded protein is CASSQPGTGGPDSNQPQHF.